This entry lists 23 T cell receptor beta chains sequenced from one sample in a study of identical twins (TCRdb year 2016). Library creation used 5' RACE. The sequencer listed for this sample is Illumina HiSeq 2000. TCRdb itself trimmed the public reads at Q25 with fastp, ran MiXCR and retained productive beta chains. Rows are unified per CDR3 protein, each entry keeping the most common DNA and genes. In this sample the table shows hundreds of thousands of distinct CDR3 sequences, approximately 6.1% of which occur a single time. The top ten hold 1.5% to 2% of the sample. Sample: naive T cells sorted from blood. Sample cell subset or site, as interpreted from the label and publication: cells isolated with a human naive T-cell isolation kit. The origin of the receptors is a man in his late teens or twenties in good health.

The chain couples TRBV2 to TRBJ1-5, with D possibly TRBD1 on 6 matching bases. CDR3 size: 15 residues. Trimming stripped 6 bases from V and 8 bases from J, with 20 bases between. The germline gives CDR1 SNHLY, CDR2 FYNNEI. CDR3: CASRAGYRGREPQHF. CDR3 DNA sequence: TGTGCCAGCAGGGCAGGGTATAGGGGGAGGGAGCCCCAGCATTTT. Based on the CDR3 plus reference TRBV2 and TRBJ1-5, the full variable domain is EPEVTQTPSHQVTQMGQEVILRCVPISNHLYFYWYRQILGQKVEFLVSFYNNEISEKSEIFDDQFSVERPDGSNFTLKIRSTKLEDSAMYFCASRAGYRGREPQHFGDGTRLSIL.

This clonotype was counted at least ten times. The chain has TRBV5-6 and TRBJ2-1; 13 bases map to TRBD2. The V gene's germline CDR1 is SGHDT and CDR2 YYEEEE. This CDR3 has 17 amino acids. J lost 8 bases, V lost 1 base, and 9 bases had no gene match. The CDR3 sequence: CASSLPDLTSGRDEQFF. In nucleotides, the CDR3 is TGTGCCAGCAGCTTGCCCGACCTAACTAGCGGGAGGGATGAGCAGTTCTTC.

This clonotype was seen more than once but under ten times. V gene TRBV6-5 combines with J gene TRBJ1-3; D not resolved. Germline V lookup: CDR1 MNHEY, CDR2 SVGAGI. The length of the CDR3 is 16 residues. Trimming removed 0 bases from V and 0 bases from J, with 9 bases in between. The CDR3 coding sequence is TGTGCCAGCAGTTACTCGGGAATGGGCTCTGGAAACACCATATATTTT. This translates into CASSYSGMGSGNTIYF.

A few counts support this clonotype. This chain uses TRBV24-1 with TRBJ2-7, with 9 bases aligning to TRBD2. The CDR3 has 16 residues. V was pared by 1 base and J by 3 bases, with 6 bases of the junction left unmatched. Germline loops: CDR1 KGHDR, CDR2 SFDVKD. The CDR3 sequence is CATSDFGGTSNYEQYV. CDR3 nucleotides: TGTGCCACCAGTGATTTTGGGGGGACTAGCAACTACGAGCAGTACGTC.

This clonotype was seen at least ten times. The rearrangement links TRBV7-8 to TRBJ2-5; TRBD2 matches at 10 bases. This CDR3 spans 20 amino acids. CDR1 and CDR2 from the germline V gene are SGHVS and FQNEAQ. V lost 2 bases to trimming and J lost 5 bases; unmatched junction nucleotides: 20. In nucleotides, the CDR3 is TGTGCCAGCAGCTTACGCGGTCGGGGAGCGGGAGGGCCGATTTGGGAGACCCAGTACTTC. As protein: CASSLRGRGAGGPIWETQYF.

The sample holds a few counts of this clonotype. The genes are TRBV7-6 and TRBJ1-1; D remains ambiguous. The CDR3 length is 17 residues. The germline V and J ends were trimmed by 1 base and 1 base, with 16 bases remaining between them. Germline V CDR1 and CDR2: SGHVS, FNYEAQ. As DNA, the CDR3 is TGTGCCAGCAGCTTAGGTGGCCAGTCGTTTCGGAACACTGAAGCTTTCTTT. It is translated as CASSLGGQSFRNTEAFF.

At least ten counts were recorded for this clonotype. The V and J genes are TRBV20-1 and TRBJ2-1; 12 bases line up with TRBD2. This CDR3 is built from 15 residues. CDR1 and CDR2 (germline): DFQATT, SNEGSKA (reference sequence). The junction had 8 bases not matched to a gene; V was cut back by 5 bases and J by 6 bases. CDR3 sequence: CSAALAGGTANEQFF. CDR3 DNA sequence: TGCAGTGCTGCTCTAGCGGGAGGGACCGCCAATGAGCAGTTCTTC.

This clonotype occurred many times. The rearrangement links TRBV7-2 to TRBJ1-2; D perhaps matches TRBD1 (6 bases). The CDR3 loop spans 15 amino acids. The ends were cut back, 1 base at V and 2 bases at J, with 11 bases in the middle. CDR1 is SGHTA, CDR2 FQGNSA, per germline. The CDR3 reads CASSLGYRENYGYTF. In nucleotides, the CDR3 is TGTGCCAGCAGCTTAGGGTACAGGGAGAACTATGGCTACACCTTC.

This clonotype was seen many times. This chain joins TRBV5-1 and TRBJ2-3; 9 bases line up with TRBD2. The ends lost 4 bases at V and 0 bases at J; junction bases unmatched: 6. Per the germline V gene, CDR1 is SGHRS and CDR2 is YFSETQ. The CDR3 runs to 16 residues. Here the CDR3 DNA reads TGCGCCAGCAGCACGCGACTAGCGGTGAGCACAGATACGCAGTATTTT. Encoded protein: CASSTRLAVSTDTQYF.

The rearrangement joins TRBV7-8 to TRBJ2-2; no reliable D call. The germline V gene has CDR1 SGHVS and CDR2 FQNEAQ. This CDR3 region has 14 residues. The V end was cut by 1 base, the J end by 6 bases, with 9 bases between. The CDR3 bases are TGTGCCAGCAGCTTAGGGGCCCTAGCCGGGGAGCTGTTTTTT. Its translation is CASSLGALAGELFF.

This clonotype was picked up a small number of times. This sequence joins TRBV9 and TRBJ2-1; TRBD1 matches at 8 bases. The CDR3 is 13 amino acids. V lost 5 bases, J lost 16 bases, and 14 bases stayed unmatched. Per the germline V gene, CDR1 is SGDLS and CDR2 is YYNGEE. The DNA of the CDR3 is TGTGCCAGCAGTTCAGACAGGGGTTTTCTCCGCTTCTTC. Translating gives CASSSDRGFLRFF.

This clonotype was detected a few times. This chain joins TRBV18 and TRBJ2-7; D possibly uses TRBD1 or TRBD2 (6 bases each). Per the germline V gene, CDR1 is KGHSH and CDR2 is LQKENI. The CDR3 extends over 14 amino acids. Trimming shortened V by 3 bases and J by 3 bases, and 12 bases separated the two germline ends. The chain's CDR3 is CASSPGGRDYEQYF. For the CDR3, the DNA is TGTGCCAGCTCACCGGGGGGCAGAGACTACGAGCAGTACTTC.

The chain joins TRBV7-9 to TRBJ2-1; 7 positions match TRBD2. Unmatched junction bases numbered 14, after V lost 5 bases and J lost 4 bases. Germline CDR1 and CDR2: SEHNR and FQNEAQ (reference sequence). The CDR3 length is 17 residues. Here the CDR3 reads CASSGGVAVDLYNEQFF. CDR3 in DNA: TGTGCCAGCAGCGGGGGGGTAGCGGTTGACCTTTACAATGAGCAGTTCTTC.

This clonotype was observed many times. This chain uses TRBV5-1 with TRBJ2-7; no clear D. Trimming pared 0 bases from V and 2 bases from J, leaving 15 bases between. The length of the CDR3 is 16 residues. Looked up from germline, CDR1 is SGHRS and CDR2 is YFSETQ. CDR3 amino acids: CASSLAGSSFTYEQYF. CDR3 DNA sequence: TGCGCCAGCAGCTTGGCGGGTTCGTCATTCACCTACGAGCAGTACTTC. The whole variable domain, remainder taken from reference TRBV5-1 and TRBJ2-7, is KAGVTQTPRYLIKTRGQQVTLSCSPISGHRSVSWYQQTPGQGLQFLFEYFSETQRNKGNFPGRFSGRQFSNSRSEMNVSTLELGDSALYLCASSLAGSSFTYEQYFGPGTRLTVT.

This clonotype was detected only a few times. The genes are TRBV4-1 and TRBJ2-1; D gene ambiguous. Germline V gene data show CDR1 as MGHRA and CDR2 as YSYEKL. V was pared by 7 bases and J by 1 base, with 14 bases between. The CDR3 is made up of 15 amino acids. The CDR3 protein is CASTSLPASYNEQFF. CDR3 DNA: TGCGCCAGCACCTCACTACCGGCGTCCTACAATGAGCAGTTCTTC.

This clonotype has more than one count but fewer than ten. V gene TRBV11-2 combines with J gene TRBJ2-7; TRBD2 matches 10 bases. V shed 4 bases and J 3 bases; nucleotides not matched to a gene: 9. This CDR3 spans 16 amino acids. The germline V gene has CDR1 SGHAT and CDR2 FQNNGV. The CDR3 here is CASSSVAGGLIYEQYF. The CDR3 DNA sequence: TGTGCCAGCAGCTCCGTAGCGGGAGGACTGATCTACGAGCAGTACTTC.

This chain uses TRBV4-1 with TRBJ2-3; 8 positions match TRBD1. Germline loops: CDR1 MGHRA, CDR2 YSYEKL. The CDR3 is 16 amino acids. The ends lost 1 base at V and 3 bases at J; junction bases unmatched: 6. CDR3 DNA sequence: TGCGCCAGCAGCCAAGGAGCCGACAGGGGAACAGATACGCAGTATTTT. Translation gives CASSQGADRGTDTQYF.

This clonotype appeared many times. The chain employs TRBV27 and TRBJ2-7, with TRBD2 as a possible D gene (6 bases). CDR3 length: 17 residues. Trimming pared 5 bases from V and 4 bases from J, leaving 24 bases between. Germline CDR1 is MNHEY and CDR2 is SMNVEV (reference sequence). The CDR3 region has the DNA TGTGCCAGCAGTACGCCACCGGGAGCCTTTACCTCATACGAGCAGTACTTC. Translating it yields CASSTPPGAFTSYEQYF.

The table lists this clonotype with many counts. This CDR3 is CSADRGLGGELFF. The CDR3 region has the DNA TGCAGCGCTGACAGGGGGCTTGGCGGGGAGCTGTTTTTT. The chain employs TRBV29-1 and TRBJ2-2, with 10 nucleotides matching TRBD1. The ends lost 7 bases at V and 7 bases at J; junction bases unmatched: 6. The CDR3 runs to 13 residues. Germline V gene sequence: CDR1 SQVTM, CDR2 ANQGSEA.

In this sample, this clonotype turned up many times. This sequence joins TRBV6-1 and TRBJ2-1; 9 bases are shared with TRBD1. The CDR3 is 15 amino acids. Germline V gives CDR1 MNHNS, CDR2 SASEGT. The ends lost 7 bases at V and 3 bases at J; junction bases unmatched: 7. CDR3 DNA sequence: TGTGCCAGCATTGGGACAGGGAGGAGCTACAATGAGCAGTTCTTC. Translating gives CASIGTGRSYNEQFF.

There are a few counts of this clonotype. CDR3 protein: CASSYKQGGTGELFF. The DNA for the CDR3 is TGTGCCAGCAGTTACAAACAGGGGGGGACCGGGGAGCTGTTTTTT. The gene calls are TRBV6-5 and TRBJ2-2, with a tentative D call TRBD1 (8 bases). This CDR3 contains 15 residues. V was pared by 2 bases and J by 5 bases, with 12 bases between. The V gene's germline CDR1 is MNHEY and CDR2 SVGAGI.

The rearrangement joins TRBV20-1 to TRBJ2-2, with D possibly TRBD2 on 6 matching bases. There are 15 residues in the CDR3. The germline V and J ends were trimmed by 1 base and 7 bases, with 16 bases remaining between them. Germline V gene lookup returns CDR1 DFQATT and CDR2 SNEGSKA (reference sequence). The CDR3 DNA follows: TGCAGTGCTAGAGTTCCGGGACTCCGCCACGGGGAGCTGTTTTTT. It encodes CSARVPGLRHGELFF.

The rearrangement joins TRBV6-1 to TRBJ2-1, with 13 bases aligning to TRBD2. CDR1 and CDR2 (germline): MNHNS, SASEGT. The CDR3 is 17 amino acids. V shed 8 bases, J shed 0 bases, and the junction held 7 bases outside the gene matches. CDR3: CASETSGGPSSYNEQFF. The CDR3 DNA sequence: TGTGCCAGCGAGACTAGCGGGGGGCCCAGCTCCTACAATGAGCAGTTCTTC.